Following are 13 T cell receptor beta chains from one sample sequenced in a study of blood T cell repertoires in COVID-19. Some clones are missing from TCRdb's copy, which holds only in-frame ones; the method was immunoSEQ multiplex PCR. Of around 25,000 clones detected, roughly 90% appear once; the ten largest clones hold 7.5% to 8%. Sequencing was performed on peripheral blood. Receptors were obtained from a human donor in a cohort sampled during active COVID-19.

The chain employs TRBV2 and TRBJ2-1; perhaps TRBD2 as D (7 bases). The V gene's germline CDR1 is SNHLY and CDR2 FYNNEI. V was shortened by 6 bases and J by 7 bases, with 19 bases between the two germline ends. The CDR3 has 15 residues. The CDR3 spells CASRLGGGGENEQFF. In nucleotides, the CDR3 is TGTGCCAGCAGGCTGGGGGGCGGGGGCGAAAATGAGCAGTTCTTC.

V and J are TRBV6-1 and TRBJ1-2; a weak D match, TRBD1 (5 bases). Deletions cut 0 bases from V and 8 bases from J, with 13 bases between. The germline V gene encodes CDR1 MNHNS and CDR2 SASEGT. CDR3 length equals 14 residues. CDR3 loop: CASSEALGRDGYTF. In nucleotides, the CDR3 is TGTGCCAGCAGTGAAGCGTTAGGGAGGGACGGCTACACCTTC.

The chain employs TRBV28 and TRBJ1-6, with 8 bases aligning to TRBD1. Trimming removed 6 bases from V and 2 bases from J; junction bases left unmatched: 9. Germline CDR1 and CDR2: MDHEN and SYDVKM. This CDR3 spans 17 amino acids. Here the CDR3 reads CASSWVQGATYNSPLHF. The CDR3 DNA reads TGTGCCAGCAGCTGGGTCCAGGGGGCAACCTATAATTCACCCCTCCACTTT.

The rearrangement links TRBV6-5 to TRBJ2-2; possible D gene TRBD2, 6 bases. The CDR3 sequence is 15 residues long. The germline CDR1 and CDR2 sequences are MNHEY and SVGAGI. Trimming removed 7 bases from V and 4 bases from J, with 16 bases in between. CDR3 sequence (DNA): TGTGCCAGCAAGGGTCCAGCGGGTGTCACCGGGGAGCTGTTTTTT. This encodes CASKGPAGVTGELFF.

The chain links TRBV7-9 to TRBJ1-1; no clear D. Per germline, CDR1 SEHNR and CDR2 FQNEAQ (reference sequence). The CDR3 is made up of 15 amino acids. The V end lost 5 bases, the J end lost 1 base, and 14 bases lay between the germline ends. The CDR3 nucleotides are TGTGCCAGCAGCCCCCGAGATTTGTCGAACACTGAAGCTTTCTTT. Translation gives CASSPRDLSNTEAFF.

V gene TRBV7-2 combines with J gene TRBJ2-7; TRBD2 matches 12 bases. With V trimmed by 5 bases and J by 4 bases, 6 bases remained unmatched. Per germline, CDR1 SGHTA and CDR2 FQGNSA. The length of the CDR3 is 15 residues. The CDR3 region has the DNA TGTGCCAGCAGCCCGGGACTAGCGGGTCCTTACGAGCAGTACTTC. As protein: CASSPGLAGPYEQYF.

CDR3 coding DNA: TGTGCCAGCAGCCCTCTCCTGGGGGGGGTTTTATCGGATACGCAGTATTTT. Translated, it gives CASSPLLGGVLSDTQYF. J is TRBJ2-3 and V is TRBV6-2 or TRBV6-3; 7 bases line up with TRBD2. The J segment lost 6 bases and the V segment lost 6 bases, leaving 18 bases of the junction unmatched. Germline V CDR1 and CDR2: MNHEY, SVGEGT. This CDR3 is 17 amino acids long.

This chain links TRBV9 with TRBJ2-2, with 9 bases matching TRBD2. The trim removed 3 bases at V and 3 bases at J, leaving 9 bases unmatched. This CDR3 region has 17 residues. Germline V CDR1 and CDR2: SGDLS, YYNGEE. The chain's CDR3 is CASSEGASGIDTGELFF. CDR3 nucleotides: TGTGCCAGCAGCGAGGGGGCTAGCGGGATCGACACCGGGGAGCTGTTTTTT.

The gene calls are TRBV28 and TRBJ2-7; D is unresolved. The CDR3 runs 12 residues. The germline CDR1 and CDR2 sequences are MDHEN and SYDVKM. Trimming took 3 bases from V and 6 from J, leaving 9 bases between them. CDR3 sequence: CASSFPPSEQYF. The CDR3 DNA reads as TGTGCCAGCAGTTTCCCTCCTTCCGAGCAGTACTTC.

V and J are TRBV5-1 and TRBJ2-3, with a tentative D call TRBD2 (6 bases). Between the trimmed V and J ends, which lost 3 bases and 4 bases, there was a span of 12 bases. Germline assignment: CDR1 SGHRS and CDR2 YFSETQ. CDR3 length: 14 residues. The CDR3 here is CASSWREGADTQYF. The CDR3 DNA is TGCGCCAGCAGCTGGAGGGAAGGGGCAGATACGCAGTATTTT. Full variable domain (remainder filled in from reference TRBV5-1 and TRBJ2-3): KAGVTQTPRYLIKTRGQQVTLSCSPISGHRSVSWYQQTPGQGLQFLFEYFSETQRNKGNFPGRFSGRQFSNSRSEMNVSTLELGDSALYLCASSWREGADTQYFGPGTRLTVL.

The gene calls are TRBV6-4 and TRBJ1-1; D gene uncertain. Between the trimmed V and J ends, which lost 10 bases and 5 bases, there was a span of 17 bases. There are 13 residues in the CDR3. The germline V gene encodes CDR1 MRHNA and CDR2 SNTAGT. CDR3: CATSTEIGTEAFF. The CDR3, as DNA: TGTGCCACCTCGACGGAGATCGGGACTGAAGCTTTCTTT.

The chain employs TRBV5-4 and TRBJ2-3; 8 bases match TRBD2. V shed 0 bases and J 4 bases; nucleotides not matched to a gene: 7. The germline V gene has CDR1 SGHNT and CDR2 YYREEE (reference sequence). The CDR3 is made up of 16 amino acids. The CDR3 loop is CASSLATGLDPDTQYF. For the CDR3, the DNA is TGTGCCAGCAGCTTGGCCACGGGACTAGACCCAGATACGCAGTATTTT.

V usage is TRBV6-5 and J usage is TRBJ1-2, with 9 bases lining up with TRBD1. The V gene's germline CDR1 is MNHEY and CDR2 SVGAGI. This CDR3 is built from 15 residues. After removal of 6 bases from V and 3 bases from J, the junction contained 8 bases not matched to a gene. The CDR3 DNA reads as TGTGCCAGCAGCCCCGGGACAGGGATTCACTATGGCTACACCTTC. Translation: CASSPGTGIHYGYTF.